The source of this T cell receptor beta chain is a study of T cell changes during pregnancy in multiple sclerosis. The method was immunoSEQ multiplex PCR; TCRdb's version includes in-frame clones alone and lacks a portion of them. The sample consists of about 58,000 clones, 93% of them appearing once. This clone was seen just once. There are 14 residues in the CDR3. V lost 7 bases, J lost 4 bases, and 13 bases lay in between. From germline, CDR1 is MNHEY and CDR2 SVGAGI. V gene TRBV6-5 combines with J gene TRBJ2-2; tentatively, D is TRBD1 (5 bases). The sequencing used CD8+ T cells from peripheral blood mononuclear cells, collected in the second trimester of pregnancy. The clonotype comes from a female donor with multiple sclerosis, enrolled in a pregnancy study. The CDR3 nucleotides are TGTGCCAGCACTTTGACAGTGACCACCGGGGAGCTGTTTTTT. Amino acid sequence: CASTLTVTTGELFF.